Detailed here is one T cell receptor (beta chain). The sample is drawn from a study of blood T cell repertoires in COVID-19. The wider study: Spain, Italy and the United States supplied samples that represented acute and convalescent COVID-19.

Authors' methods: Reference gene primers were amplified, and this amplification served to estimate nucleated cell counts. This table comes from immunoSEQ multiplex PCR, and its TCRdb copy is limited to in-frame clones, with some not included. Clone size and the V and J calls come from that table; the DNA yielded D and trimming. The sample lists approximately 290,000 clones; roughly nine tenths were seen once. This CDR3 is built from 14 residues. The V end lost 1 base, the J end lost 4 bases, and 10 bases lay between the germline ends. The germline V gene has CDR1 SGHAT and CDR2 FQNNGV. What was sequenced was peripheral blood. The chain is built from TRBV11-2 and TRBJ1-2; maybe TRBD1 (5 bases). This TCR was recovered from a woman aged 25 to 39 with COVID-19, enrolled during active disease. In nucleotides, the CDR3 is TGTGCCAGCAGCTTAGCTGCGACAGCCTATGGCTACACCTTC. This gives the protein CASSLAATAYGYTF.